These T cell receptor beta chains were read from a single sample in a study of metastatic and nonmetastatic thyroid tumors. TCRdb used MiXCR to call clones anew from the PCR reads. The repertoire holds under 5,500 clones, with about 32% as singletons. What was sequenced was adjacent normal tissue. The receptors were sampled from a female donor with papillary thyroid cancer or a benign thyroid nodule (not recorded which). Some clones in this sample may be carry-over from other donors' samples. Each CDR3 is given with its conserved first and last residue. The D gene is left open where the match is weak. Clone size appears in some rows only: once, few, many, or a class for an expanded clone.

TRBV5-1,.,TRBJ2-2,medium-sized,TGCGCCAGCAAAACAGGGATGAACACCGGGGAGCTGTTTTTT,CASKTGMNTGELFF
TRBV15,TRBD2,TRBJ2-1,few,TGTGCCACCAGCGGTACTAGCGGGAGGGCCTTGAATGAGCAGTTCTTC,CATSGTSGRALNEQFF
TRBV19,.,TRBJ1-4,medium-sized,TGTGCCAGTAGTCTAGGACGCGGTGAAAAACTGTTTTTT,CASSLGRGEKLFF
TRBV12-3/TRBV12-4,TRBD1,TRBJ2-7,.,TGTGCCAGCACCTTGACAGGGTTCTACGAGCAGTACTTC,CASTLTGFYEQYF
TRBV27,.,TRBJ2-5,.,TGTGCCAGCAGTCGTCGGAGGGCCCTAGAGACCCAGTACTTC,CASSRRRALETQYF
TRBV20-1,TRBD1,TRBJ2-1,.,TGCAGTGCTAAAGGGACAGGGGGCCTTTCCCTTGAGCAGTTCTTC,CSAKGTGGLSLEQFF
TRBV6-1,.,TRBJ1-5,.,TGTGCCAGCAGTGAACTTTCCTGGCAGCCCCAGCATTTT,CASSELSWQPQHF
TRBV28,.,TRBJ2-3,.,TGTGCCAGCAGTCCTGGGACTTTAGGTACGCAGTATTTT,CASSPGTLGTQYF
TRBV6-2/TRBV6-3,.,TRBJ1-2,large,TGTGCCAGCAGTTTTCAAGGACCGGTTTTTTCTGGCTACACCTTC,CASSFQGPVFSGYTF
TRBV19,TRBD2,TRBJ2-7,.,TGTGCCAGTAGGCGGACTAGCGGGAGCTACGAGCAGTACTTC,CASRRTSGSYEQYF
TRBV27,TRBD2,TRBJ2-2,.,TGTGCCAGCAGTCCGCTAGCGGAGAGGAACACCGGGGAGCTGTTTTTT,CASSPLAERNTGELFF
TRBV20-1,TRBD1,TRBJ2-7,.,TGCAGTGCCCTCGACAGGGGTTCCGAGCAGTACTTC,CSALDRGSEQYF
TRBV2,.,TRBJ2-3,.,TGTGCCAGCCCTCTACTAGCAAGGGGCACAGATACGCAGTATTTT,CASPLLARGTDTQYF
TRBV20-1,.,TRBJ1-4,.,TGCAGTGCTAGATCCCTCCTGGGACACCTTAATGAAAAACTGTTTTTT,CSARSLLGHLNEKLFF
TRBV12-3/TRBV12-4,.,TRBJ2-1,.,TGTGCCAGCAGTTTGCCCTCTCTCGGGAGTCTTGTCGGGCGGTACAATGAGCAGTCCTTC,CASSLPSLGSLVGRYNEQSF
TRBV6-2/TRBV6-3,.,TRBJ2-7,many,TGTGCCAGCAGTTACTCGATGGTCTCGGGTGACTACGAGCAGTACTTC,CASSYSMVSGDYEQYF